The 13 T cell receptor beta chains in this list originate from one sample, sequenced in a study of cytomegalovirus exposure and HLA in healthy donors. It was with 60 Vbeta and 13 Jbeta primers that the PCR ran. Data came from immunoSEQ multiplex PCR; TCRdb stores just in-frame clones and leaves some out. The sample includes about 150,000 clones, 64% of them seen just once. The sequenced sample was PBMCs. Source of these receptors: a woman younger than 45 in good health and CMV-seropositive.

The chain combines TRBV7-2 with TRBJ2-7, with TRBD1 identical over 12 bases. The CDR3 spans 14 residues. V trimming: 5 bases; J trimming: 2 bases; junction bases outside the gene matches: 1. CDR1 and CDR2 (germline): SGHTA, FQGNSA. The CDR3 nucleotides are TGTGCCAGCAGCCGGGACAGGGGGCCCTACGAGCAGTACTTC. Protein: CASSRDRGPYEQYF. The whole variable domain, remainder taken from reference TRBV7-2 and TRBJ2-7, is GAGVSQSPSNKVTEKGKDVELRCDPISGHTALYWYRQSLGQGLEFLIYFQGNSAPDKSGLPSDRFSAERTGGSVSTLTIQRTQQEDSAVYLCASSRDRGPYEQYFGPGTRLTVT.

The DNA of the CDR3 is TGTGCCAGCAGCAAAGCTCGTCGGGAGTCCCCATCCTACGAGCAGTACTTC. It is translated as CASSKARRESPSYEQYF. The chain has TRBV21-1 and TRBJ2-7; TRBD2 is the table's D call and was not checked against the DNA. TRBV21-1 is marked as a pseudogene. This CDR3 has 17 residues.

The chain recombines TRBV10-3 with TRBJ2-3, with TRBD2 matching over 12 bases. Germline V lookup: CDR1 ENHRY, CDR2 SYGVKD. The CDR3 totals 17 residues. V lost 0 bases to trimming and J lost 3 bases; unmatched junction nucleotides: 4. CDR3 coding DNA: TGTGCCATCAGTGAGTCAACTAGCGGGGGGAAGACAGATACGCAGTATTTT. This codes for CAISESTSGGKTDTQYF.

This chain links TRBV30 with TRBJ1-1; D is unclear. The CDR3 length is 11 residues. Germline CDR1 and CDR2: GTSNPN and SVGIG (reference sequence). V lost 8 bases, J lost 1 base, and 8 bases lay in between. CDR3 sequence: CARRQNTEAFF. CDR3 nucleotide sequence: TGTGCCAGACGACAGAACACTGAAGCTTTCTTT.

Notes on this clone: The junction differs from germline at one of its ends, possibly a read error. V usage is TRBV6-5 and J usage is TRBJ1-2; D unresolved. Germline-derived CDR1 and CDR2 are MNHEY and SVGAGI. This CDR3 has 11 residues. This CDR3 is CASSNSGGYTF. CDR3 nucleotides: TGTGCCAGCAGTAACTCCGGTGGCTACACCTTC.

The V gene is TRBV19, the J gene TRBJ2-2; 7 nucleotides match TRBD1. The CDR3 covers 15 residues. The germline CDR1 and CDR2 sequences are LNHDA and SQIVND (reference sequence). Losses at the gene ends were 6 bases for V and 4 bases for J; bases not matched to a gene: 8. CDR3 sequence reads: CASSEGARGTGELFF. CDR3 bases: TGTGCCAGTAGCGAGGGGGCTCGGGGCACCGGGGAGCTGTTTTTT.

The chain combines TRBV5-1 with TRBJ2-2; 8 bases agree with TRBD1. J was trimmed by 7 bases and V by 6 bases; bases with no gene match: 11. Germline values: CDR1 SGHRS, CDR2 YFSETQ. The CDR3 spans 15 residues. CDR3 sequence reads: CASNEGQVVLGELFF. The DNA for the CDR3 is TGCGCCAGCAACGAGGGACAGGTCGTCCTCGGGGAGCTGTTTTTT.

The V and J genes are TRBV27 and TRBJ2-7, with D possibly TRBD1 on 5 matching bases. CDR1 MNHEY and CDR2 SMNVEV come from the germline V gene (reference sequence). The CDR3 sequence is 13 residues long. The V and J ends lost 2 bases and 2 bases respectively, with 7 bases between them. The CDR3: CASSLRQTYEQYF. Here the CDR3 DNA reads TGTGCCAGCAGTTTACGACAGACCTACGAGCAGTACTTC.

The chain is built from TRBV29-1 and TRBJ2-2; D possibly corresponds to TRBD1 (5 bases). Germline CDR1 and CDR2: SQVTM and ANQGSEA. The CDR3 contains 14 residues. V was shortened by 4 bases and J by 1 base, with 10 bases between the two germline ends. CDR3 sequence reads: CSVVGDRNTGELFF. The CDR3 coding sequence is TGCAGCGTTGTAGGAGACAGGAACACCGGGGAGCTGTTTTTT.

The gene calls are TRBV19 and TRBJ1-2; 8 bases map to TRBD1. The CDR3 runs to 13 residues. With V trimmed by 5 bases and J by 6 bases, 5 bases remained unmatched. CDR1 and CDR2 (germline): LNHDA, SQIVND (reference sequence). The CDR3 region is CASSPQGANGYTF. The CDR3 nucleotides read TGTGCCAGTAGTCCCCAGGGGGCGAATGGCTACACCTTC. The entire variable domain, with the rest obtained from reference TRBV19 and TRBJ1-2, is as follows: DGGITQSPKYLFRKEGQNVTLSCEQNLNHDAMYWYRQDPGQGLRLIYYSQIVNDFQKGDIAEGYSVSREKKESFPLTVTSAQKNPTAFYLCASSPQGANGYTFGSGTRLTVV.

The genes are TRBV5-6 and TRBJ2-7, with no clear D. V was pared by 0 bases and J by 2 bases, with 6 bases between. Germline loops: CDR1 SGHDT, CDR2 YYEEEE. This CDR3 is built from 13 residues. The CDR3 region has the DNA TGTGCCAGCAGCTTGGGTTCCGCCTACGAGCAGTACTTC. This codes for CASSLGSAYEQYF.

The chain combines TRBV5-6 with TRBJ1-1; D is uncertain. V was trimmed by 4 bases and J by 4 bases, leaving 17 bases between them. From germline, CDR1 is SGHDT and CDR2 YYEEEE. The CDR3 has 15 amino acids. In DNA form, the CDR3 reads TGTGCCAGCAGCCTGGACGTGACTTTGGGCACTGAAGCTTTCTTT. Its translation: CASSLDVTLGTEAFF.

The chain joins TRBV4-1 to TRBJ2-5; unclear D gene. The CDR3 loop spans 13 amino acids. Trimming took off 3 bases at V and 5 bases at J, with 10 bases between the two ends. Germline values: CDR1 MGHRA, CDR2 YSYEKL. The CDR3 DNA reads as TGCGCCAGCAGCCACTTTAGTCGGGAGACCCAGTACTTC. Its protein is CASSHFSRETQYF.